This T cell receptor beta chain came from a study of control samples from healthy donors and cancer patients. Assay used: immunoSEQ multiplex PCR; TCRdb lists only in-frame clones, some missing. The sample includes some 73,000 clones, around 95% of them seen just once. The CDR3 length is 12 residues. The V gene lost 5 bases and the J gene lost 1 base, with 6 bases spanning the gap. A word on this clone: At the DNA level, this CDR3 is encoded by other sequences in the same sample as well.

The chain employs TRBV12-3 or TRBV12-4 and TRBJ2-7; D is undetermined. The TCR sequence derives from a woman aged 40 to 50 in good health. The material sequenced was blood. DNA for the CDR3: TGTGCCAGCAGTCCCGGTTCCTACGAGCAGTACTTC. Its protein is CASSPGSYEQYF.